This T cell receptor (beta chain) was captured by sequencing in a study of Ad26.COV2.S vaccination and SARS-CoV-2 variants. Study at large: Into the muscle, Ad26.COV2.S was dosed once or twice, 56 days apart.

Sequencing used immunoSEQ multiplex PCR; TCRdb keeps in-frame clones, though not all of them. The table shows more than 400,000 clones, with over 80% occurring only once. Treatment of the sample: roughly 19 received Ad26.COV2.S at low or high dose, single or two shots; about five received placebo; per-sample allocation not given. Sampling took place 63 days after the first vaccine or placebo injection. Boston supplied an adult donor aged 18-55 years. It was Wuhan-strain SARS-CoV-2 spike that the Ad26 vaccine vector expressed. CDR1 is SEHNR, CDR2 FQNEAQ, per germline (reference sequence). Trimming took 0 bases from V and 8 from J, leaving 10 bases between them. CDR3 length: 13 amino acids.

This specimen consisted of peripheral blood, obtained in a trial of Ad26.COV2.S vaccine versus placebo. The rearrangement links TRBV7-9 to TRBJ1-2; tentative D call: TRBD1 (6 bases). The clonotype originates from a person between 18 and 60 years old who received the Ad26.COV2.S COVID-19 vaccine or a placebo. The CDR3 region is CASSLAGARGYTF. CDR3 sequence (DNA): TGTGCCAGCAGCTTAGCGGGGGCCCGGGGCTACACCTTC.